Following are 8 T cell receptor beta chains from one sample sequenced in a study of blood T cell repertoires in COVID-19. Some clones are missing from TCRdb's copy, which holds only in-frame ones; the method was immunoSEQ multiplex PCR. The sample includes 40,000 to 55,000 clones, about 82% of them seen just once. The specimen was peripheral blood. The receptor source for this set is a human donor in a cohort sampled during active COVID-19.

The chain is built from TRBV19 and TRBJ1-1; perhaps TRBD1 as D (5 bases). Germline values: CDR1 LNHDA, CDR2 SQIVND (reference sequence). This CDR3 is 13 amino acids long. The V and J ends lost 5 bases and 3 bases respectively, with 10 bases between them. The DNA of the CDR3 is TGTGCCAGTAGTCAGGGTAGGGACACTGAAGCTTTCTTT. This encodes CASSQGRDTEAFF. Based on the CDR3 plus reference TRBV19 and TRBJ1-1, the full variable domain is DGGITQSPKYLFRKEGQNVTLSCEQNLNHDAMYWYRQDPGQGLRLIYYSQIVNDFQKGDIAEGYSVSREKKESFPLTVTSAQKNPTAFYLCASSQGRDTEAFFGQGTRLTVV.

This clone was recorded only once. The gene calls are TRBV18 and TRBJ2-1; 9 bases are shared with TRBD2. J was trimmed by 4 bases and V by 4 bases; bases with no gene match: 8. In germline, CDR1 is KGHSH, CDR2 LQKENI. The CDR3 has 16 amino acids. This chain's CDR3 is CASSRSLAGLYNEQFF. Written as DNA, the CDR3 is TGTGCCAGCTCACGATCACTAGCGGGTCTATACAATGAGCAGTTCTTC.

The rearrangement links TRBV2 to TRBJ1-6; TRBD1 aligns across 7 bases. V trimming: 4 bases; J trimming: 12 bases; junction bases outside the gene matches: 15. The CDR3 spans 16 residues. CDR1 and CDR2 from the germline V gene are SNHLY and FYNNEI. DNA of the CDR3: TGTGCCAGCAGTGGGGAAGGGGGCGCAGAAGTTAAACCCCTCCACTTT. Its translation: CASSGEGGAEVKPLHF.

The CDR3 DNA is TGTGCCATCAGTTTTATAGCGGGACTATACAATGAGCAGTTCTTC. Protein product: CAISFIAGLYNEQFF. The rearrangement joins TRBV10-3 to TRBJ2-1; 8 bases align to TRBD2. The V gene's germline CDR1 is ENHRY and CDR2 SYGVKD. The CDR3 length is 15 residues. After removal of 5 bases from V and 4 bases from J, the junction contained 7 bases not matched to a gene.

This chain uses TRBV12-5 with TRBJ1-6, with D maybe TRBD1 (6 bases). The CDR3 loop spans 14 amino acids. CDR1 LGHNT and CDR2 FRNRAP come from the germline V gene. Trimming pared 3 bases from V and 5 bases from J, leaving 8 bases between. The CDR3 DNA is TGTGCTAGTGGTTTAGGACAGAATAATTCACCCCTCCACTTT. Protein: CASGLGQNNSPLHF.

The chain employs TRBV3-1 (or the pseudogene TRBV3-2) and TRBJ2-2; 10 nucleotides align to TRBD2. V lost 4 bases, J lost 5 bases, and 10 bases stayed unmatched. Per germline, CDR1 LGHDT and CDR2 YNNKEL (reference sequence). This CDR3 is built from 17 residues. The CDR3 DNA is TGTGCCAGCAGCCCAAATCGGTTTAGCGGGGGGACCGGGGAGCTGTTTTTT. Amino acid sequence: CASSPNRFSGGTGELFF.

This sequence joins TRBV6-6 and TRBJ1-2; no clear D gene. The length of the CDR3 is 13 residues. CDR1 is MNHNY and CDR2 is SVGAGI in the germline V gene (reference sequence). V was pared by 5 bases and J by 8 bases, with 15 bases between. The chain's CDR3 is CASSRLNPGGYTF. The CDR3 DNA follows: TGTGCCAGCAGTCGACTCAACCCGGGGGGCTACACCTTC.

The chain employs TRBV9 and TRBJ2-2, with TRBD2 as a possible D gene (6 bases). The germline gives CDR1 SGDLS, CDR2 YYNGEE. The V end lost 4 bases, the J end lost 3 bases, and 16 bases lay between the germline ends. The CDR3 contains 16 residues. CDR3 bases: TGTGCCAGCAGCCCGCGCCTAGGAGGGGACACCGGGGAGCTGTTTTTT. Amino acid sequence: CASSPRLGGDTGELFF.